This T cell receptor beta chain originates from a study of cytomegalovirus exposure and HLA in healthy donors. Findings and limits, study-wide: The majority of TCR sequences were rare, yet some public TCRs appeared in many donors. Later genetic work tied a missense DCLRE1C variant to beta-chain V and J trimming. An observed cluster of highly shared sequence variants was recorded as a likely sequencing artifact.

Germline V gives CDR1 KGHSH, CDR2 LQKENI. CDR3 length: 14 residues. With 60 Vbeta and 13 Jbeta primers, the PCR was carried out. Profiling relied on immunoSEQ multiplex PCR, and the TCRdb table lists in-frame clones only, not all of them. The sample includes about 120,000 clones, approximately 80% of them seen just once. Donors sampled were nominally healthy, though unrecorded immune exposures were likely. This clone has more than one count but fewer than ten. The antigen is unknown. This TCR was recovered from a man between 35 and 55 years old in good health and CMV-seropositive. Sequenced input: PBMCs. This chain uses TRBV18 with TRBJ2-5; 8 bases are shared with TRBD1. The end of the DNA aligns better with TRBJ2-7, so the J call may be wrong. CDR3 in DNA: TGTGCCAGCTCACCCCGGGACAGGAACTACGAGCAGTACTTC. Protein: CASSPRDRNYEQYF.